A selection of T cell receptor beta chains follows, all from one sample in a study of T-cell reconstitution after alpha-beta-depleted transplantation in children. TCRdb reprocessed the PCR reads via MiXCR and lists one record per CDR3 protein. The repertoire holds 200,000 to 250,000 distinct CDR3 sequences, with about 9.2% as singletons. Sequenced material: PBMCs from the stem cell graft donor, taken from the stem cell graft. These receptors came from a human donor who donated a stem cell graft to a child with acute lymphoblastic leukemia. Each CDR3 is given without its conserved first and last residue. The D gene is left open where the match is weak.

V | D | CDR3
TRBV5-1 | NA | ASSLGDSGLEETQY
TRBV4-2 | TRBD2 | ASSHRLAGDTGELF
TRBV12-3/TRBV12-4 | NA | ASGTIRLQPQH
TRBV19 | TRBD2 | ASSIPASGGPDTQY
TRBV6-2/TRBV6-3 | NA | ASSIDRLRDTQY
TRBV12-5 | NA | ASGLGPGEQY
TRBV11-1 | NA | ASSLEVPLSVSTDTQY
TRBV20-1 | NA | SALFNGELF
TRBV6-5 | NA | ASSYSVDLLSPMDGYT
TRBV21-1 | NA | ARTTGFPHEQY
TRBV20-1 | NA | SARDRANSNQPQH
TRBV20-1 | TRBD1 | SASFDRGYEQY
TRBV5-1 | NA | ASSLARNTEAF
TRBV7-2 | NA | ASSLSGPTITDNEQF
TRBV5-1 | NA | ASSLVGLGMNTEAF
TRBV7-2 | NA | ASSHEGRVYEQY
TRBV12-5 | NA | ASGLVRQGTGELF
TRBV25-1 | TRBD1 | ASSDWTGKETQY
TRBV7-9 | NA | ASSDARGGLYEQY
TRBV12-3/TRBV12-4 | NA | ASSWALTDTQY
TRBV18 | TRBD2 | ASSPPGLAGGIYNEQF
TRBV6-2/TRBV6-3 | TRBD2 | ASRIGLAGGLDEQY
TRBV29-1 | NA | SVEGVGQETQY
TRBV7-2 | NA | ASSLEYRDTQY
TRBV7-9 | NA | ASSLGRPGIGETQY
TRBV12-3/TRBV12-4 | NA | ASSPQQGGNQPQH
TRBV12-3/TRBV12-4 | NA | ASSFGHINTEAF
TRBV5-1 | TRBD1 | ASSSQPPGTGGTEAF
TRBV30 | NA | AWSINQGSGGAF
TRBV18 | NA | ASSEDYRNTDTQY
TRBV20-1 | NA | SAGGAGGTEQF
TRBV5-1 | NA | ASSLRGDDEQF
TRBV29-1 | NA | TGSLGRVETQY
TRBV20-1 | TRBD2 | SARTLAGKTYEQY
TRBV7-2 | NA | ASSLGIVVGKTDTQY
TRBV7-2 | TRBD1 | ASSTRTGGVDTQY
TRBV7-8 | TRBD1 | ASSDANNRGSSYEQY
TRBV19 | TRBD1 | ASNRGTGELF
TRBV10-3 | TRBD1 | AISESGDRGVYGYT
TRBV11-2 | NA | ASSLIGQNNSPLH
TRBV20-1 | TRBD2 | SALSSGGSSYEQY
TRBV11-2 | NA | ASSLDTGRHNEQF
TRBV20-1 | TRBD1 | SARDGSTGNEQY
TRBV6-5 | TRBD1 | ASSFDRARDEQF
TRBV6-1 | TRBD1 | ASRGQVNTGELF
TRBV10-3 | NA | ATLETSGANVLT
TRBV29-1 | NA | SVELQGRETQY
TRBV14 | TRBD2 | ASGAQRGDTQY
TRBV6-4 | TRBD1 | ASSPSPGTGFAF
TRBV27 | NA | ASSLTLSNQPQH
TRBV20-1 | NA | SRSRQETYEQY
TRBV6-2/TRBV6-3 | NA | ASSYGQEENTGELF
TRBV20-1 | TRBD1 | SASAGQGASDTQY
TRBV27 | NA | ASSRTVLGGEQY
TRBV4-2 | TRBD1 | ASSPQGAEETQY
TRBV7-2 | TRBD1 | ASSLDAGGISYEQY
TRBV3-1 | TRBD1 | ASSRTGGNTGELF
TRBV3-1 | NA | ASSQEGAGEKLF
TRBV6-2/TRBV6-3 | NA | ASSYGGSAYEQY